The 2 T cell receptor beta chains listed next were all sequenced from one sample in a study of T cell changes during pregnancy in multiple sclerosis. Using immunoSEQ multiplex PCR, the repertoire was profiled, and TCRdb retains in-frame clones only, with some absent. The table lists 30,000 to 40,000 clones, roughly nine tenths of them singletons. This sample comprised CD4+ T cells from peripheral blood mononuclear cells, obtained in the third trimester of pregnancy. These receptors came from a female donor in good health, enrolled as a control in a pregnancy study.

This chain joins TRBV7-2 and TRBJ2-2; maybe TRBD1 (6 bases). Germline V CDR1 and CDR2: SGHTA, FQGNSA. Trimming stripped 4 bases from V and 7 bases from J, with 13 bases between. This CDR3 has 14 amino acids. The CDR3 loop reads CASSYSQGNGELFF. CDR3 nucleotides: TGTGCCAGCAGCTATTCACAGGGTAACGGGGAGCTGTTTTTT.

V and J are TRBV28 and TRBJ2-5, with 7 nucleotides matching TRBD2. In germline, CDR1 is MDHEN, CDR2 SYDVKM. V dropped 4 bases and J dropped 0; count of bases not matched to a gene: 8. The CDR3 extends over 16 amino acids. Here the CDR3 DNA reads TGTGCCAGCAGTTCCAAACCCGGGGGGTACCAAGAGACCCAGTACTTC. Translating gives CASSSKPGGYQETQYF.